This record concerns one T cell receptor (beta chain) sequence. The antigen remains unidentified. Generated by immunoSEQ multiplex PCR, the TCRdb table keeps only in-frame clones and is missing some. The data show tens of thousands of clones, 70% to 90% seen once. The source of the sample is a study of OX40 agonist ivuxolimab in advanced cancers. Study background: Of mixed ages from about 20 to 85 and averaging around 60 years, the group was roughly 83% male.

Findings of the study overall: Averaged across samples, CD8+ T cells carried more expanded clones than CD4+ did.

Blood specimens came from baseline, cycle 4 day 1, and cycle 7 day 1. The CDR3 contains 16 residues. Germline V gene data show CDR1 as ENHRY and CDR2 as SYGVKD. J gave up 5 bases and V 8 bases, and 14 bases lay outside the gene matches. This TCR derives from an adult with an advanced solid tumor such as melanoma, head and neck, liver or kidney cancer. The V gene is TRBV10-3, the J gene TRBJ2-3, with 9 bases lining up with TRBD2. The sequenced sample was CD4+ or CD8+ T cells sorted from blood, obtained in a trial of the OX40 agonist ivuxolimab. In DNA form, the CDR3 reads TGTGCCATCCAAAGCGGGGGGCCGGAGAGTGGAGATACGCAGTATTTT. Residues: CAIQSGGPESGDTQYF.